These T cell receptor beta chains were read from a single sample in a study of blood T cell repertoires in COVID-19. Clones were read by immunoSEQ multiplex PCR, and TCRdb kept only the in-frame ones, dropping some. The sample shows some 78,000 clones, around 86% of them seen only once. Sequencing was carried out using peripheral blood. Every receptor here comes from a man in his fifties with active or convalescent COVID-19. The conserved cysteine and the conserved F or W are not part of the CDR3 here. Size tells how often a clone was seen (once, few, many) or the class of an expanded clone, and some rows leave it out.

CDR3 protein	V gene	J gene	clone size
ASTKGVAGGQY	TRBV12-3/TRBV12-4	TRBJ2-5	NA
ASSQEGRANEKLF	TRBV4-1	TRBJ1-4	NA
ASSLGPGGVEKLF	TRBV7-2	TRBJ1-4	NA
ASVDREVTGELF	TRBV19	TRBJ2-2	NA
ASSPPRGGARSGEQF	TRBV4-1	TRBJ2-1	NA
ASSQTGLNQPQH	TRBV5-6	TRBJ1-5	NA
ASTKSGTGSNQPQH	TRBV19	TRBJ1-5	NA
ASSTPGQGTNEQY	TRBV5-4	TRBJ2-7	NA
ASSSRAGRHTEAF	TRBV19	TRBJ1-1	NA
ARGGGGNYGYT	TRBV28	TRBJ1-2	NA
ASSRKDTYTDTQY	TRBV19	TRBJ2-3	NA
ASSRPQGQYTEAF	TRBV3-1/TRBV3-2	TRBJ1-1	NA
ASSDWSQETQY	TRBV6-1	TRBJ2-5	once
AMLAGGTDTQY	TRBV10-3	TRBJ2-3	NA
ASSDPNRDRYNEQF	TRBV4-1	TRBJ2-1	NA
ASRRQGAPQETQY	TRBV2	TRBJ2-5	medium-sized
ASSVESSGANVLT	TRBV2	TRBJ2-6	NA
ASSAQIENTEAF	TRBV7-2	TRBJ1-1	NA
ASSLAEGGGQPQH	TRBV5-1	TRBJ1-5	NA
ASTSGPGNTIY	TRBV6-5	TRBJ1-3	NA
ASSKQGFTGELF	TRBV21-1	TRBJ2-2	medium-sized
ARSKDSNTEAF	TRBV5-3	TRBJ1-1	NA
ASSQAGRTDTQY	TRBV3-1/TRBV3-2	TRBJ2-3	NA
ASSGLAGKETQY	TRBV7-6	TRBJ2-5	NA
ASSLGSGVYNEQF	TRBV11-3	TRBJ2-1	few
ASQGGREPKNIQY	TRBV7-2	TRBJ2-4	NA
ASSQGLAGGYEQY	TRBV4-3	TRBJ2-7	NA
ASSLRLYRGQNKDEKLF	TRBV4-2	TRBJ1-4	few
ASRPLLAGSTGELF	TRBV2	TRBJ2-2	few
ATSKRGVGSGASTDTQY	TRBV24-1	TRBJ2-3	NA
ASSLSGVGTDTQY	TRBV3-1/TRBV3-2	TRBJ2-3	NA
ASSEVHGLQETQY	TRBV6-1	TRBJ2-5	NA
ASSLVLGPGELF	TRBV5-1	TRBJ2-2	NA
ASSAGRGETEAF	TRBV6-5	TRBJ1-1	NA
ASSKMGGLGSYEQY	TRBV19	TRBJ2-7	NA
ASRGASNQPQH	TRBV19	TRBJ1-5	NA
ATSDFGGMGTDTQY	TRBV24-1	TRBJ2-3	NA
ASSPQQGVGQETQY	TRBV18	TRBJ2-5	NA
ASSLEGLVGETQY	TRBV28	TRBJ2-5	NA
ASSSGGAGIQETQY	TRBV19	TRBJ2-5	NA
AISESSGGAYNEQF	TRBV10-3	TRBJ2-1	NA
ASRRRHVQETQY	TRBV5-6	TRBJ2-5	NA
ASSPRTGGWEKLF	TRBV6-5	TRBJ1-4	NA
ASRRGSSTDTQY	TRBV19	TRBJ2-3	NA
ASQGDKSPTDTQY	TRBV7-9	TRBJ2-3	NA
ASSPQGNSNQPQH	TRBV7-8	TRBJ1-5	NA
ASSPPGPQGGELF	TRBV18	TRBJ2-2	NA
ASSLTDNTQY	TRBV11-2	TRBJ2-3	NA
ASSLDGTTTGSPLH	TRBV5-6	TRBJ1-6	NA
AISEREGDTEAF	TRBV10-3	TRBJ1-1	NA
ASSPMRYSATDTQY	TRBV7-2	TRBJ2-3	once
ASSGGVRNQPQH	TRBV19	TRBJ1-5	NA
ASTPGEGTSYEQY	TRBV28	TRBJ2-7	NA
ASSTQGGLTFTDTQY	TRBV19	TRBJ2-3	NA
ASRTGGLFGANVLT	TRBV7-9	TRBJ2-6	once
AISEGETANYGYT	TRBV10-3	TRBJ1-2	few